Listed below are T cell receptor beta chains from one sample, sequenced in a study of spatial heterogeneity in lung cancer. TCRdb re-called the 5' RACE reads with MiXCR, one entry per CDR3 protein. Among 35,000 to 45,000 distinct CDR3 sequences listed, under 9% were seen once. Source: PBMCs, taken at follow-up. These receptors all come from a male donor with early-stage non-small cell lung cancer. The CDR3 runs from the conserved cysteine through the conserved F or W. The D gene is left open where the match is weak. For some rows the clone size is stated as once, few or many, or as a class when expanded; others skip it.

few	TRBV29-1	11	TRBJ1-1	-	TGCAGCGTTGATGGGTACACTGAAGCTTTCTTT	CSVDGYTEAFF
many	TRBV20-1	13	TRBJ1-1	TRBD1	TGCAGTGCTAGGGATAGGGGGCAGGGTGAAGCTTTCTTT	CSARDRGQGEAFF
-	TRBV18	16	TRBJ2-3	-	TGTGCCAGCTCCCCCGTGGAGGGTCTCCCCGCGGATACGCAGTATTTT	CASSPVEGLPADTQYF
few	TRBV30	14	TRBJ1-1	TRBD1	TGTGCCTGGAGTTTCCAGGGGGATTCCACTGAAGCTTTCTTT	CAWSFQGDSTEAFF
many	TRBV7-9	15	TRBJ1-3	-	TGTGCCAGCAGCCCCCCGCCGAGCTCTGGAAACACCATATATTTT	CASSPPPSSGNTIYF
many	TRBV5-1	15	TRBJ2-4	TRBD1	TGCGCCAGCAGCCGTGAGGGGGCCGGCCTTAACATTCAGTACTTC	CASSREGAGLNIQYF
many	TRBV20-1	16	TRBJ2-3	-	TGCAGTGCTGAATCCTTTGGGACAAGGGGCACAGATACGCAGTATTTT	CSAESFGTRGTDTQYF
many	TRBV7-9	14	TRBJ1-2	TRBD1	TGTGCCAGCAGCTCCAGGGGGGCCATAGATGGCTACACCTTC	CASSSRGAIDGYTF
many	TRBV3-1	13	TRBJ1-1	-	TGTGCCAGCAGCCAAGTATTGAGTGGCGAAGCTTTCTTT	CASSQVLSGEAFF
-	TRBV6-2/TRBV6-3	13	TRBJ1-1	-	TGTGCCAGCAGTTACGACAGTAGAACTGAAGCTTTCTTT	CASSYDSRTEAFF
many	TRBV5-5	15	TRBJ1-4	-	TGTGCCAGCACCAGAGGCGGGATCGTGAATGAAAAACTGTTTTTT	CASTRGGIVNEKLFF
many	TRBV25-1	17	TRBJ2-1	-	TGTGCCAGCAGTGAATATAGGATGGGGGGCTCCTACAATGAGCAGTTCTTC	CASSEYRMGGSYNEQFF
-	TRBV10-2	15	TRBJ1-5	TRBD1	TGCGCCAGCAGTGCAACAGGGGGCGCGTGGCAGCCCCAGCATTTT	CASSATGGAWQPQHF
few	TRBV3-1	17	TRBJ2-3	-	TGTGCCAGCAGCCAAGGTGTTGGGTGGCAGAGCACAGATACGCAGTATTTT	CASSQGVGWQSTDTQYF
many	TRBV20-1	15	TRBJ2-7	TRBD1	TGCAGTGCTAGAGTGGCAGGGGGTAGCTCCTACGAGCAGTACTTC	CSARVAGGSSYEQYF
-	TRBV28	14	TRBJ2-5	-	TGTGCCAGCAGTTCCCCTCAGGGGCGTGAGACCCAGTACTTC	CASSSPQGRETQYF
medium-sized	TRBV20-1	17	TRBJ2-1	TRBD2	TGCAGTGCCGGGGACCCTAGCGGGGGTCCTTCCTACAATGAGCAGTTCTTC	CSAGDPSGGPSYNEQFF
-	TRBV12-3/TRBV12-4	15	TRBJ2-1	-	TGTGCCAGCAGTTTCAGGGCGAGCTTTAACAATGAGCAGTTCTTC	CASSFRASFNNEQFF
many	TRBV5-1	15	TRBJ2-4	-	TGCGCCAGCAGCTTGGTCAGGGGACAAGGGGACATTCAGTACTTC	CASSLVRGQGDIQYF
many	TRBV30	14	TRBJ2-1	-	TGTGCCTGGAGTCCCCCGGGGTACTACAATGAGCAGTTCTTC	CAWSPPGYYNEQFF
many	TRBV6-6	14	TRBJ2-1	-	TGTGCCAGCATGGAACAGTCCAGGAACAATGAGCAGTTCTTC	CASMEQSRNNEQFF
-	TRBV2	16	TRBJ2-7	TRBD1	TGTGCCAGCAGGCCGGCAGGACAGGAACGCTCCTACGAGCAGTACTTC	CASRPAGQERSYEQYF
many	TRBV6-1	14	TRBJ1-2	TRBD1	TGTGCCAGCAGAGAGACAGGGGGTAACTATGGCTACACCTTC	CASRETGGNYGYTF
-	TRBV28	14	TRBJ1-2	-	TGTGCCAGCAGTTTATTACAGATCAACTATGGCTACACCTTC	CASSLLQINYGYTF
-	TRBV18	15	TRBJ1-5	-	TGTGCCAGCTCACCACGGGGGGATAGCAATCAGCCCCAGCATTTT	CASSPRGDSNQPQHF
many	TRBV5-6	16	TRBJ1-6	-	TGTGCCAGCAGCCCAAAGCCCCTATTGGACTATTCACCCCTCCACTTT	CASSPKPLLDYSPLHF
many	TRBV21-1	16	TRBJ2-2	-	TGTGCCAGCAGCAAAGAGGAGGGCACTGACACCGGGGAGCTGTTTTTT	CASSKEEGTDTGELFF
few	TRBV7-9	15	TRBJ1-1	-	TGTGCCAGCAGCCAACTGTCAGGGTGGACCACTGAAGCTTTCTTT	CASSQLSGWTTEAFF
many	TRBV11-2	15	TRBJ2-1	TRBD1	TGTGCCAGCAGCTTAGGACAGGGAGCCTACAATGAGCAGTTCTTC	CASSLGQGAYNEQFF
-	TRBV14	14	TRBJ2-2	-	TGTGCCAGCTGCCAATTTTACAACACCGGGGAGCTGTCTTTT	CASCQFYNTGELSF
-	TRBV6-1	13	TRBJ2-7	TRBD1	TGTGCCAGCAGTCGGGACAGGGGATACGAGCAGTACTTC	CASSRDRGYEQYF
few	TRBV10-2	17	TRBJ2-5	-	TGCGCCAGCAGTGAGTCTCGGCTAGCTAAAAACCAAGAGACCCAGTACTTC	CASSESRLAKNQETQYF